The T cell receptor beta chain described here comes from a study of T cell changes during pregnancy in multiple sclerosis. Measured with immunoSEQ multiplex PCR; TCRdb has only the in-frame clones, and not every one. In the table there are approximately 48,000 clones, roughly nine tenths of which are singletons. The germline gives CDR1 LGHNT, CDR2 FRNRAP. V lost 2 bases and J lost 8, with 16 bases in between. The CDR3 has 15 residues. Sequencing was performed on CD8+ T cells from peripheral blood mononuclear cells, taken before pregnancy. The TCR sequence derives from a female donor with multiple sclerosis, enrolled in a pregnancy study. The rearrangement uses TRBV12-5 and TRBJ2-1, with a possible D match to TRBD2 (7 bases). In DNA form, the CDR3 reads TGTGCTAGTGGTTTGTTCGGGGGGCGCGGATATGAGCAGTTCTTC. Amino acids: CASGLFGGRGYEQFF.